Given below is one T cell receptor beta chain in context. The target antigen is unknown. The data belong to a study of shared clonotypes between healthy human individuals. General study points: In the sorted subsets, rarefaction showed sequencing was incomplete despite large depth.

Libraries were prepared by immunoSEQ multiplex PCR; TCRdb keeps only in-frame clonotypes and omits some of them. Of roughly 1,600,000 clones in the sample, around 98.5% are singletons; the top ten hold approximately 0.4%. This CDR3 spans 15 amino acids. V lost 3 bases and J lost 4, with 15 bases in between. Germline V gene lookup returns CDR1 SGHRS and CDR2 YFSETQ. CD45RA+ naive and CD45RA-negative memory subsets were separated from CD4+ cells. Sequencing was performed on naive CD4+ T cells sorted from blood. Noted subset: CD45RA+ positively selected. The origin of this receptor is a man under 40 in good health. This chain links TRBV5-1 with TRBJ2-3; a possible D gene is TRBD1 (6 bases). The CDR3 region has the DNA TGCGCCAGCAGCTGGACAGCTACTGGGGCAGATACGCAGTATTTT. Amino acids: CASSWTATGADTQYF.